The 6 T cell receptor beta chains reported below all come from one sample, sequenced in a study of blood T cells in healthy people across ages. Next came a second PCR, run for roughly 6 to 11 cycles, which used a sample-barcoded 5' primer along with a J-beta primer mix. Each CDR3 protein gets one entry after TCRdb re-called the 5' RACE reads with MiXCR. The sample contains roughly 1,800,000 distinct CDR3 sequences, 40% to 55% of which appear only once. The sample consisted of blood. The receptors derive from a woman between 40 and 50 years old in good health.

The CDR3 coding sequence is TGCGCCAGCAGCGCTCGGACCAGGGGAAGCTCCTACAATGAGCAGTTCTTC. It translates to CASSARTRGSSYNEQFF. This chain uses TRBV5-1 with TRBJ2-1; D possibly corresponds to TRBD1 (6 bases). Trimming shortened V by 4 bases and J by 0 bases, and 17 bases separated the two germline ends. The CDR3 totals 17 residues. Germline V gene lookup returns CDR1 SGHRS and CDR2 YFSETQ.

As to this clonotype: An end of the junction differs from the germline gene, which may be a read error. The CDR3 loop reads CAISPGLDYTF. DNA for the CDR3: TGTGCCATCAGCCCCGGTTTAGACTACACCTTC. The chain employs TRBV7-9 and TRBJ1-2; D ambiguous. The germline CDR1 and CDR2 sequences are SEHNR and FQNEAQ (reference sequence). CDR3 length: 11 residues.

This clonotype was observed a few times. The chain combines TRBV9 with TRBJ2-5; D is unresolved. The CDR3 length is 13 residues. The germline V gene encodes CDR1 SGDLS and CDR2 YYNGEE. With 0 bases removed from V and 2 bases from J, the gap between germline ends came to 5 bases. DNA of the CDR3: TGTGCCAGCAGCGTAGAGCCTCAAGAGACCCAGTACTTC. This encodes CASSVEPQETQYF.

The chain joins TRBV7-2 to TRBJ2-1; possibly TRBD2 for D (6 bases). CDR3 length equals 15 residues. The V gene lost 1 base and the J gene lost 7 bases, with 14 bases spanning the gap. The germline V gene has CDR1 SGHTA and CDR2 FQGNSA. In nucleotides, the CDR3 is TGTGCCAGCAGCTTAGTACAGCGAGGGAGGAATGAGCAGTTCTTC. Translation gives CASSLVQRGRNEQFF. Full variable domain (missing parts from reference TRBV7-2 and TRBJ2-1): GAGVSQSPSNKVTEKGKDVELRCDPISGHTALYWYRQSLGQGLEFLIYFQGNSAPDKSGLPSDRFSAERTGGSVSTLTIQRTQQEDSAVYLCASSLVQRGRNEQFFGPGTRLTVL.

The CDR3 spells CSVTGAMGTQYF. The CDR3 DNA reads as TGCAGCGTGACAGGGGCGATGGGGACCCAGTACTTC. The gene calls are TRBV29-1 and TRBJ2-5, with 8 bases identical to TRBD1. The CDR3 spans 12 residues. CDR1 is SQVTM and CDR2 is ANQGSEA in the germline V gene. V lost 6 bases, J lost 7 bases, and 7 bases stayed unmatched.

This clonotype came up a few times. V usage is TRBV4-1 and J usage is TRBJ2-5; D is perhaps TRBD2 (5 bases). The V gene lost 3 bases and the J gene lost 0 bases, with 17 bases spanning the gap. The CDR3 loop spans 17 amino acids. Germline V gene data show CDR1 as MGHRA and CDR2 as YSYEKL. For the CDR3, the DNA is TGCGCCAGCAGCCACCCGTCGGAGGCAGGCTACCAAGAGACCCAGTACTTC. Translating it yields CASSHPSEAGYQETQYF.